The 3 T cell receptor beta chains below were found in one sample sequenced in a study of blood T cell repertoires in COVID-19. This table comes from immunoSEQ multiplex PCR, and its TCRdb copy is limited to in-frame clones, with some not included. The sample records some 96,000 clones, roughly nine tenths being singletons. Sequenced sample: peripheral blood. Receptors were obtained from a man between 45 and 60 years old with active COVID-19.

The CDR3 DNA follows: TGTGCCAGCAGTTGGTCTCAGGGGCAACGGGGCTACACCTTC. Its translation is CASSWSQGQRGYTF. The chain couples TRBV27 to TRBJ1-2; a weak D match, TRBD1 (6 bases). CDR1 and CDR2 (germline): MNHEY, SMNVEV (reference sequence). The length of the CDR3 is 14 residues. V lost 4 bases to trimming and J lost 8 bases, with 17 bases between them.

This sequence joins TRBV25-1 and TRBJ2-1, with 7 bases that match TRBD1. The CDR3 runs to 15 residues. Germline assignment: CDR1 MGHDK and CDR2 SYGVNS. J lost 8 bases, V lost 1 base, and 8 bases had no gene match. CDR3 sequence reads: CASSESRGLLDEQFF. Written as DNA, the CDR3 is TGTGCCAGCAGTGAATCAAGGGGGCTATTGGATGAGCAGTTCTTC. Filled out from reference TRBV25-1 and TRBJ2-1, the complete variable domain reads EADIYQTPRYLVIGTGKKITLECSQTMGHDKMYWYQQDPGMELHLIHYSYGVNSTEKGDLSSESTVSRIRTEHFPLTLESARPSHTSQYLCASSESRGLLDEQFFGPGTRLTVL.

This chain uses TRBV12-3 or TRBV12-4 with TRBJ1-6, with D perhaps matching TRBD1 (5 bases). Trimming cost V 1 base and J 13 bases, with 8 bases left between them. The CDR3 contains 12 residues. The CDR3 DNA follows: TGTGCCAGCAGTTTAGTCAGGGCCCCCCTCCACTTT. It yields the protein CASSLVRAPLHF.